This is a list of T cell receptor beta chains from one sample in a study of blood T cell repertoires in COVID-19. The method was immunoSEQ multiplex PCR; TCRdb's version includes in-frame clones alone and lacks a portion of them. This repertoire shows about 380,000 clones, 87% found once; its top ten account for 1.3%. The specimen sequenced was PBMCs or T cells enriched from blood (not recorded which). The receptors were sampled from a man aged 25 to 45 who had recovered from COVID-19. Both conserved end residues are part of each CDR3.

J: TRBJ1-2
length: 17
V: TRBV5-1
CDR3: CASSVSPGTGELYGYTF

J: TRBJ1-4
length: 12
V: TRBV18
CDR3: CASSPGPEKLFF

J: TRBJ1-5
length: 17
V: TRBV6-7
CDR3: CASSYSTGTGESQPQHF

J: TRBJ1-1
length: 15
V: TRBV5-1
CDR3: CASSLGDRSNTEAFF

J: TRBJ1-1
length: 13
V: TRBV6-2/TRBV6-3
CDR3: CASRPTGRTEAFF

J: TRBJ1-5
length: 17
V: TRBV19
CDR3: CASSILGTDSSNQPQHF

J: TRBJ2-1
length: 16
V: TRBV6-5
CDR3: CASSSRLAGALREQFF

J: TRBJ1-2
length: 14
V: TRBV19
CDR3: CASSPRTGGQGYTF

J: TRBJ1-2
length: 12
V: TRBV6-5
CDR3: CASHRETYGYTF

J: TRBJ1-1
length: 16
V: TRBV18
CDR3: CASSPATDMRNTEAFF

J: TRBJ1-5
length: 15
V: TRBV30
CDR3: CAWSVTAGSNQPQHF

J: TRBJ2-4
length: 13
V: TRBV5-6
CDR3: CASSFQAKNIQYF

J: TRBJ1-2
length: 16
V: TRBV18
CDR3: CASSPVNGQGAGGYTF

J: TRBJ1-2
length: 13
V: TRBV13
CDR3: CASSSTEGGGYTF

J: TRBJ2-5
length: 16
V: TRBV4-2
CDR3: CASSQAVERGWETQYF

J: TRBJ1-2
length: 14
V: TRBV28
CDR3: CASSFSGGRSGYTF

J: TRBJ2-1
length: 14
V: TRBV25-1
CDR3: CASRSPGQGNEQFF

J: TRBJ1-1
length: 15
V: TRBV4-1
CDR3: CASSRGELVNTEAFF

J: TRBJ1-3
length: 14
V: TRBV2
CDR3: CASTTRLGGNTIYF

J: TRBJ2-2
length: 16
V: TRBV9
CDR3: CASSPRLGQGAGELFF

J: TRBJ2-1
length: 14
V: TRBV27
CDR3: CASSSTGPYNEQFF

J: TRBJ2-5
length: 13
V: TRBV7-9
CDR3: CASSFQGKETQYF

J: TRBJ2-7
length: 13
V: TRBV9
CDR3: CASSVGQSYEQYF

J: TRBJ2-1
length: 15
V: TRBV9
CDR3: CASSVVGGSYNEQFF

J: TRBJ1-2
length: 16
V: TRBV6-2/TRBV6-3
CDR3: CASSYADRGKDYGYTF

J: TRBJ1-1
length: 13
V: TRBV6-4
CDR3: CASSLHRGTEAFF

J: TRBJ1-5
length: 14
V: TRBV5-1
CDR3: CASSIGTSNQPQHF

J: TRBJ1-2
length: 16
V: TRBV4-1
CDR3: CASSQRDRVFRSGYTF

J: TRBJ1-4
length: 14
V: TRBV7-2
CDR3: CASSLTGSGEKLFF

J: TRBJ1-5
length: 13
V: TRBV7-9
CDR3: CASSLVYNQPQHF

J: TRBJ1-4
length: 16
V: TRBV4-1
CDR3: CASSQGGGQGDEKLFF

J: TRBJ1-4
length: 14
V: TRBV4-3
CDR3: CASSQGQSGEKLFF

J: TRBJ2-2
length: 15
V: TRBV7-3
CDR3: CASSNGQGRTGELFF

J: TRBJ2-7
length: 17
V: TRBV11-2
CDR3: CASSRTSGGAYLYEQYF

J: TRBJ2-2
length: 15
V: TRBV6-1
CDR3: CASSETRPPTGELFF

J: TRBJ1-4
length: 17
V: TRBV7-8
CDR3: CASSFFSSPAPNEKLFF

J: TRBJ2-2
length: 15
V: TRBV19
CDR3: CASTGDRGQTGELFF

J: TRBJ1-1
length: 16
V: TRBV11-2
CDR3: CASSYSTGARNTEAFF

J: TRBJ1-1
length: 16
V: TRBV2
CDR3: CASSESPGQGVTEAFF

J: TRBJ1-1
length: 16
V: TRBV24-1
CDR3: CATSDLGQVENTEAFF

J: TRBJ1-5
length: 20
V: TRBV4-2
CDR3: CASSQDPGGSSGVRSQPQHF